This T cell receptor beta chain was recovered during a study of cytomegalovirus exposure and HLA in healthy donors. Findings of the study overall: In an earlier analysis, productive rearrangement rates for most beta V segments clustered near 90% or 30%. An analysis was carried out at a later point. It showed that HLA-associated TCR beta chains were more clonally expanded than equally common non-associated chains.

As to this clone: Its antigen is as yet unknown.

This CDR3 has 17 residues. V gave up 5 bases and J gave up 3 bases, with 20 bases separating them. CDR1 is MDHEN and CDR2 is SYDVKM in the germline V gene. Amplification used 60 Vbeta primers and 13 Jbeta primers. Data came from immunoSEQ multiplex PCR; TCRdb stores just in-frame clones and leaves some out. Here the sample spans around 130,000 clones, approximately 65% being singletons. Nominally healthy donors provided the samples, though records likely missed some immune exposures. The receptor comes from a young man in good health and CMV-seronegative. The specimen was PBMCs. The chain combines TRBV28 with TRBJ1-3; possibly TRBD1 for D (5 bases). The CDR3 is CASSTPARDFLGNTIYF. The CDR3 nucleotides read TGTGCCAGCAGTACACCCGCTCGGGACTTCCTTGGAAACACCATATATTTT.